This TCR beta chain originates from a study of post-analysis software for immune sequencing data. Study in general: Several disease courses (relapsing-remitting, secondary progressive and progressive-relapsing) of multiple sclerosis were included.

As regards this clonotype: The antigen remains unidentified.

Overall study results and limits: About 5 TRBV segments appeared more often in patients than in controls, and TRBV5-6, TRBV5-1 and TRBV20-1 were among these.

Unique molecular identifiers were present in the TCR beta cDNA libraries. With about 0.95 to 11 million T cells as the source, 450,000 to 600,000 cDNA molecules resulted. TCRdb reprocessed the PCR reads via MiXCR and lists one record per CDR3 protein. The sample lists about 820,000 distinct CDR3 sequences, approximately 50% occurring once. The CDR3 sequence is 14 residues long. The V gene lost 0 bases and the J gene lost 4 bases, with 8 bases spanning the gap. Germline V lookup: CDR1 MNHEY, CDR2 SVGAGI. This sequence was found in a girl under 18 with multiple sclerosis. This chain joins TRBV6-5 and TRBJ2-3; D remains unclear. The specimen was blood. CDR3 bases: TGTGCCAGCAGTTACTCGACCGTTTCAGATACGCAGTATTTT. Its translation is CASSYSTVSDTQYF.